This T cell receptor (beta chain) was recorded in a study of Graves' ophthalmopathy and Graves' hyperthyroidism. In germline, CDR1 is PRHDT, CDR2 FYEKMQ (reference sequence). The CDR3 runs 15 residues. V lost 4 bases, J lost 8 bases, and 15 bases lay in between. Hyperthyroidism in these 18- to 65-year-old patients was newly diagnosed, lasting under 2 months. Exclusion applied to patients with other autoimmune diseases, uncontrolled infections, pregnancy or lactation. Amplification targeted the TCR beta CDR3 regions, with RNA transcripts as the source material. HTBI-primed RT-PCR formed the first round, and a multiplex PCR formed the second. MiXCR was run by TCRdb on the multiplex PCR reads, yielding one entry per CDR3 protein. This table holds over a million distinct CDR3 sequences, around a third found once. Study observations and caveats: The model reached 65% to 71% sensitivity and roughly 72% specificity for predicting ophthalmopathy progression.

With respect to this clonotype: Its specificity is unknown. A much larger clone differs by one base, so this may be a read error.

The sequence came from an adult man with Graves' hyperthyroidism. The sample consisted of peripheral blood or thyroid tissue (not recorded which). The chain uses TRBV13 and TRBJ1-6; no clear D. CDR3 in amino acids: CASSSREEADSPLHF. DNA of the CDR3: TGTGCCAGCAGCTCTAGGGAGGAAGCGGATTCACCCCTCCACTTT.